The 28 T cell receptor beta chains given below trace back to one sample, sequenced in a study of blood T cell repertoires in COVID-19. Measured with immunoSEQ multiplex PCR; TCRdb has only the in-frame clones, and not every one. The sample includes more than 95,000 clones, roughly 80% of them seen just once. The specimen sequenced was peripheral blood. These TCRs come from a woman in her seventies with acute or convalescent COVID-19.

The V call is TRBV18, the J call TRBJ2-7; no clear D gene. CDR3 size: 14 residues. The germline gives CDR1 KGHSH, CDR2 LQKENI. The V end lost 2 bases, the J end lost 0 bases, and 8 bases lay between the germline ends. The CDR3 sequence is CASSPERSSYEQYF. The CDR3 DNA is TGTGCCAGCTCACCAGAAAGGAGCTCCTACGAGCAGTACTTC. The full variable domain, with the rest looked up from reference TRBV18 and TRBJ2-7, is NAGVMQNPRHLVRRRGQEARLRCSPMKGHSHVYWYRQLPEEGLKFMVYLQKENIIDESGMPKERFSAEFPKEGPSILRIQQVVRGDSAAYFCASSPERSSYEQYFGPGTRLTVT.

The V gene is TRBV28, the J gene TRBJ1-2, with a tentative D call TRBD1 (5 bases). Germline V gene sequence: CDR1 MDHEN, CDR2 SYDVKM. This CDR3 contains 14 residues. V lost 4 bases to trimming and J lost 0 bases, with 9 bases between them. The CDR3 region has the DNA TGTGCCAGCAGTTCCGGACAAACTAACTATGGCTACACCTTC. Its protein product is CASSSGQTNYGYTF.

CDR3 residues: CASTYGSGGSYEQYF. CDR3 DNA: TGTGCCAGCACCTATGGTAGCGGGGGCAGCTACGAGCAGTACTTC. The chain couples TRBV7-8 to TRBJ2-7, with 9 bases lining up with TRBD2. CDR1 is SGHVS and CDR2 is FQNEAQ in the germline V gene. The CDR3 has 15 residues. Trimming removed 7 bases from V and 3 bases from J; junction bases left unmatched: 10. Together with reference TRBV7-8 and TRBJ2-7, the CDR3 gives the full variable domain: GAGVSQSPRYKVAKRGQDVALRCDPISGHVSLFWYQQALGQGPEFLTYFQNEAQLDKSGLPSDRFFAERPEGSVSTLKIQRTQQEDSAVYLCASTYGSGGSYEQYFGPGTRLTVT.

The chain carries TRBV5-6 and TRBJ2-1; TRBD2 matches at 9 bases. CDR1 SGHDT and CDR2 YYEEEE come from the germline V gene. J lost 8 bases, V lost 4 bases, and 16 bases had no gene match. This CDR3 has 17 amino acids. CDR3 bases: TGTGCCAGCAGCCGTGCAGACATAGCGGGGGTGGGCGATGAGCAGTTCTTC. Translating gives CASSRADIAGVGDEQFF.

This clone was detected once. The V gene is TRBV30, the J gene TRBJ2-2; D perhaps matches TRBD1 (5 bases). Trimming stripped 7 bases from V and 1 base from J, with 13 bases between. Per germline, CDR1 GTSNPN and CDR2 SVGIG (reference sequence). This CDR3 contains 14 residues. The CDR3 protein is CALSRTRNTGELFF. CDR3 DNA: TGTGCCTTGAGCAGGACACGGAACACCGGGGAGCTGTTTTTT.

The genes are TRBV2 and TRBJ2-5, with 8 nucleotides matching TRBD2. Germline V gene sequence: CDR1 SNHLY, CDR2 FYNNEI. The CDR3 runs 15 residues. Trimming removed 3 bases from V and 1 base from J; junction bases left unmatched: 4. CDR3 amino acids: CASSEGGTSQETQYF. CDR3 in DNA: TGTGCCAGCAGTGAGGGGGGGACTAGCCAAGAGACCCAGTACTTC.

This clone has more than one count but fewer than ten. The chain uses TRBV6-6 and TRBJ1-6; D is ambiguous. Germline V gene data show CDR1 as MNHNY and CDR2 as SVGAGI (reference sequence). The CDR3 is 13 residues long. V was shortened by 0 bases and J by 10 bases, with 7 bases between the two germline ends. The CDR3 coding sequence is TGTGCCAGCAGTTACTCCTTAGAGTCACCCCTCCACTTT. It encodes CASSYSLESPLHF.

This chain joins TRBV5-1 and TRBJ2-7; 7 bases are a match to TRBD1. Germline V lookup: CDR1 SGHRS, CDR2 YFSETQ. The CDR3 consists of 14 residues. The V gene end was trimmed by 2 bases and the J gene end by 3 bases; junction bases not matched to a gene: 5. CDR3 DNA: TGCGCCAGCAGCTTTTTCGGGACAGACTACGAGCAGTACTTC. Amino acids: CASSFFGTDYEQYF.

The rearrangement links TRBV25-1 to TRBJ1-1; 7 nucleotides line up with TRBD1. The CDR3 sequence is 16 residues long. V dropped 5 bases and J dropped 0; count of bases not matched to a gene: 9. The V gene's germline CDR1 is MGHDK and CDR2 SYGVNS. The CDR3 DNA is TGTGCCAGCAGTAAAGGGGGCGGAAGCATGAACACTGAAGCTTTCTTT. It translates to CASSKGGGSMNTEAFF.

This rearrangement joins TRBV14 to TRBJ1-2, with 7 bases lining up with TRBD1. Germline V lookup: CDR1 SGHDN, CDR2 FVKESK. The CDR3 runs to 13 residues. The trim removed 3 bases at V and 4 bases at J, leaving 2 bases unmatched. CDR3 sequence reads: CASSHDRAYGYTF. In DNA form, the CDR3 reads TGTGCCAGCAGCCACGACAGGGCCTATGGCTACACCTTC.

The chain is built from TRBV10-3 and TRBJ2-7; 11 bases match TRBD1. Looked up from germline, CDR1 is ENHRY and CDR2 is SYGVKD. The CDR3 is made up of 15 amino acids. V lost 4 bases and J lost 11; bases outside the gene matches: 13. The DNA for the CDR3 is TGTGCCATCAGTGCGACTCGGGACAGGGGGAATCCCGAGTACTTC. Protein product: CAISATRDRGNPEYF.

This clone turned up a few times. The V call is TRBV5-4, the J call TRBJ1-2; possible D gene TRBD1, 6 bases. CDR1 is SGHNT and CDR2 is YYREEE in the germline V gene (reference sequence). Trimming removed 4 bases from V and 8 bases from J, with 18 bases in between. This CDR3 is built from 14 residues. The CDR3 here is CASSEVTGLGGYTF. The CDR3 DNA is TGTGCCAGCAGCGAGGTTACAGGGTTGGGCGGCTACACCTTC.

Here the CDR3 reads CASSRGTGETSNTEAFF. DNA of the CDR3: TGTGCCAGCTCACGCGGGACAGGGGAAACCTCCAACACTGAAGCTTTCTTT. The chain has TRBV18 and TRBJ1-1; 10 nucleotides agree with TRBD1. J gave up 2 bases and V 4 bases, and 10 bases lay outside the gene matches. CDR1 is KGHSH, CDR2 LQKENI, per germline. The CDR3 extends over 17 amino acids.

The rearrangement links TRBV29-1 to TRBJ2-3, with TRBD2 matching over 12 bases. The V gene's germline CDR1 is SQVTM and CDR2 ANQGSEA. The ends lost 6 bases at V and 0 bases at J; junction bases unmatched: 1. The CDR3 spans 14 residues. CDR3 DNA: TGCAGCGTGGGGACTAGCGGGAGCACAGATACGCAGTATTTT. Its translation is CSVGTSGSTDTQYF.

The chain joins TRBV4-2 to TRBJ2-1, with 7 nucleotides matching TRBD1. V trimming: 5 bases; J trimming: 7 bases; junction bases outside the gene matches: 14. Germline loops: CDR1 LGHNA, CDR2 YNFKEQ. There are 16 residues in the CDR3. DNA for the CDR3: TGTGCCAGCAGCGAAGGCGGAACAGGGGCGTGGAATGAGCAGTTCTTC. Its translation is CASSEGGTGAWNEQFF.

The chain couples TRBV2 to TRBJ1-4; D unclear. CDR3 length: 14 residues. The V gene's germline CDR1 is SNHLY and CDR2 FYNNEI. The V gene lost 8 bases and the J gene lost 5 bases, with 15 bases spanning the gap. The CDR3 here is CASLSEDGNEKLFF. The CDR3 nucleotides are TGTGCCAGCCTATCTGAAGACGGGAATGAAAAACTGTTTTTT.

The chain carries TRBV30 and TRBJ1-1, with D possibly matching TRBD1 (5 bases). CDR1 and CDR2 from the germline V gene are GTSNPN and SVGIG (reference sequence). Trimming cost V 0 bases and J 10 bases, with 15 bases left between them. The CDR3 spans 13 residues. In nucleotides, the CDR3 is TGTGCCTGGAGTGTTCAGGGTAGTACCCCAGCTTTCTTT. Protein: CAWSVQGSTPAFF.

The chain recombines TRBV3-1 (or the pseudogene TRBV3-2) with TRBJ2-5, with TRBD1 as a possible D gene (6 bases). CDR3 size: 13 residues. Per germline, CDR1 LGHDT and CDR2 YNNKEL (reference sequence). V lost 5 bases, J lost 4 bases, and 11 bases lay in between. The CDR3: CASSTPGAETQYF. In DNA, the CDR3 is TGTGCCAGCAGCACTCCAGGGGCAGAGACCCAGTACTTC.

The chain's CDR3 is CASSPDRTYTEAFF. Written as DNA, the CDR3 is TGCGCCAGCAGCCCTGACAGAACGTACACTGAAGCTTTCTTT. The chain combines TRBV4-3 with TRBJ1-1; TRBD1 is a possible D gene (5 bases). V dropped 4 bases and J dropped 3 bases, with 12 bases sitting between them. From germline, CDR1 is LGHNA and CDR2 YSLEER. CDR3 size: 14 residues.

V usage is TRBV7-9 and J usage is TRBJ2-5; D uncertain. The germline V gene encodes CDR1 SEHNR and CDR2 FQNEAQ (reference sequence). The CDR3 has 15 amino acids. V shed 5 bases and J shed 4 bases, with 17 bases lying between them. This chain's CDR3 is CASSLRLLVSETQYF. Written as DNA, the CDR3 is TGTGCCAGCAGCCTCAGGTTATTGGTGTCAGAGACCCAGTACTTC.

The genes are TRBV11-2 and TRBJ1-3; D not certain. The CDR3 length is 17 residues. The germline V gene has CDR1 SGHAT and CDR2 FQNNGV. Trimming took off 1 base at V and 0 bases at J, with 13 bases between the two ends. CDR3 in DNA: TGTGCCAGCAGCTTAGGGGCAAATTGGCGCTCTGGAAACACCATATATTTT. Translation: CASSLGANWRSGNTIYF.

The chain joins TRBV5-1 to TRBJ1-4, with 9 bases lining up with TRBD1. J was trimmed by 10 bases and V by 6 bases; bases with no gene match: 13. Germline V lookup: CDR1 SGHRS, CDR2 YFSETQ. The CDR3 sequence is 15 residues long. CDR3 sequence (DNA): TGCGCCAGCACTAATCCGGGACAGGGCAAGGCAAAACTGTTTTTT. It encodes CASTNPGQGKAKLFF.

This clone showed up just once. The V and J genes are TRBV5-8 and TRBJ1-1, with a weak D call TRBD1 (5 bases). CDR3 size: 16 residues. Trimming pared 3 bases from V and 4 bases from J, leaving 19 bases between. Germline V lookup: CDR1 SGHTS, CDR2 YDEGEE. CDR3 bases: TGTGCCAGCAGCTCGGGACCAAACCTCGGGGGCACTGAAGCTTTCTTT. Encoded protein: CASSSGPNLGGTEAFF.

This clone has more than one count but fewer than ten. The genes are TRBV5-1 and TRBJ2-7, with 8 bases aligning to TRBD1. The germline gives CDR1 SGHRS, CDR2 YFSETQ. This CDR3 has 14 residues. J was trimmed by 4 bases and V by 4 bases; bases with no gene match: 7. The CDR3 region has the DNA TGCGCCAGCAGCCGACGGGACAGGCCGTACGAGCAGTACTTC. Its protein product is CASSRRDRPYEQYF.

This clone was found a few times. The rearrangement links TRBV30 to TRBJ2-7, with a tentative D call TRBD1 (5 bases). Germline V gene lookup returns CDR1 GTSNPN and CDR2 SVGIG (reference sequence). The CDR3 is 15 amino acids. V gave up 2 bases and J gave up 0 bases, with 14 bases separating them. CDR3 nucleotide sequence: TGTGCCTGGAGTCCTCCGACAGTCCGCTCCTACGAGCAGTACTTC. Residues: CAWSPPTVRSYEQYF.

The J gene is TRBJ2-1, the V gene TRBV9; no firm D call. CDR3 length: 15 residues. Germline V CDR1 and CDR2: SGDLS, YYNGEE. V was cut by 0 bases and J by 6 bases, with 13 bases left in between. CDR3 in amino acids: CASSVDRPPTNEQFF. Here the CDR3 DNA reads TGTGCCAGCAGCGTAGATCGCCCACCTACCAATGAGCAGTTCTTC.

This clone showed up many times. This chain connects TRBV7-9 to TRBJ1-1; 8 nucleotides agree with TRBD1. J gave up 1 base and V 6 bases, and 13 bases lay outside the gene matches. Germline values: CDR1 SEHNR, CDR2 FQNEAQ (reference sequence). This CDR3 has 17 residues. The CDR3 sequence: CASRPGQGQGANTEAFF. The CDR3 DNA reads as TGTGCCAGCAGGCCAGGACAGGGTCAGGGAGCGAACACTGAAGCTTTCTTT.

This clone was seen just once. The chain joins TRBV7-2 to TRBJ1-6; 7 positions match TRBD1. The junction had 7 bases not matched to a gene; V was cut back by 5 bases and J by 12 bases. CDR1 SGHTA and CDR2 FQGNSA come from the germline V gene. The CDR3 runs to 13 residues. For the CDR3, the DNA is TGTGCCAGCAGCCAGGGGGGCCGGGTACCCCTCCACTTT. Translation: CASSQGGRVPLHF.